Listed below are T cell receptor beta chains from one sample, sequenced in a study of memory CD4+ T cells and cytomegalovirus serostatus. The assay was immunoSEQ multiplex PCR, and TCRdb's table has in-frame clones only and misses some. Of 61,000 or so clones in the sample, over 60% are singletons; the top ten hold around 0.58%. Material: memory CD4+ T cells from blood. These receptor sequences come from an adult in good health and CMV-seronegative. Some clones in this sample may be carry-over from other donors' samples. Both conserved end residues are part of each CDR3. A D gene is named only where the DNA matches it firmly. Only some rows state a clone size, as once, few, many or a class for expanded clones.

CDR3 protein: CAWSVHNSAGELFF; CDR3 DNA: TGTGCCTGGAGTGTACATAATAGCGCCGGGGAGCTGTTTTTT; V gene: TRBV30; D gene: .; J gene: TRBJ2-2; clone size: .
CDR3 protein: CASSVGLGRWTNEKLFF; CDR3 DNA: TGTGCCAGCAGCGTAGGTCTAGGGAGGTGGACTAATGAAAAACTGTTTTTT; V gene: TRBV9; D gene: .; J gene: TRBJ1-4; clone size: .
CDR3 protein: CASSPSGASNSPLHF; CDR3 DNA: TGTGCCAGCTCACCATCGGGAGCAAGCAATTCACCCCTCCACTTT; V gene: TRBV18; D gene: .; J gene: TRBJ1-6; clone size: few
CDR3 protein: CASSFQDLLGYGYTF; CDR3 DNA: TGTGCCAGCAGCTTTCAGGACCTTCTAGGCTATGGCTACACCTTC; V gene: TRBV5-4; D gene: .; J gene: TRBJ1-2; clone size: .
CDR3 protein: CASSREGQAEAFF; CDR3 DNA: TGTGCCAGTAGTAGGGAGGGACAGGCTGAAGCTTTCTTT; V gene: TRBV19; D gene: TRBD1; J gene: TRBJ1-1; clone size: .
CDR3 protein: CATSRTRGTYGYTF; CDR3 DNA: TGTGCCACCAGCAGGACTAGGGGGACCTATGGCTACACCTTC; V gene: TRBV15; D gene: .; J gene: TRBJ1-2; clone size: once
CDR3 protein: CASNRVGQLGYTF; CDR3 DNA: TGTGCCAGTAACAGGGTCGGACAGCTTGGCTACACCTTC; V gene: TRBV6-1; D gene: .; J gene: TRBJ1-2; clone size: .
CDR3 protein: CASSSSNTGTMNTEAFF; CDR3 DNA: TGTGCCAGCAGCTCCTCCAACACGGGAACCATGAACACTGAAGCTTTCTTT; V gene: TRBV5-6; D gene: .; J gene: TRBJ1-1; clone size: .
CDR3 protein: CASSWRGLAGRDTQYF; CDR3 DNA: TGTGCCAGCAGCTGGAGAGGGCTAGCGGGGAGGGATACGCAGTATTTT; V gene: TRBV7-2; D gene: TRBD2; J gene: TRBJ2-3; clone size: .
CDR3 protein: CASSFPLAGGRDTQYF; CDR3 DNA: TGTGCCAGCAGTTTCCCCCTAGCGGGAGGGCGGGATACGCAGTATTTT; V gene: TRBV28; D gene: TRBD2; J gene: TRBJ2-3; clone size: .
CDR3 protein: CASSSTGTGGLISYGYTF; CDR3 DNA: TGTGCCAGCAGCTCGACCGGGACAGGGGGCCTTATTAGCTATGGCTACACCTTC; V gene: TRBV5-6; D gene: TRBD1; J gene: TRBJ1-2; clone size: .
CDR3 protein: CASSEARETQYF; CDR3 DNA: TGTGCCAGCAGTGAAGCGAGGGAGACCCAGTACTTC; V gene: TRBV2; D gene: .; J gene: TRBJ2-5; clone size: .
CDR3 protein: CASSEALAGTNTQYF; CDR3 DNA: TGTGCCAGCAGTGAAGCTCTAGCGGGAACGAATACGCAGTATTTT; V gene: TRBV6-1; D gene: TRBD2; J gene: TRBJ2-3; clone size: few
CDR3 protein: CASSLAASFASGNTIYF; CDR3 DNA: TGCGCCAGCAGCTTGGCCGCCTCTTTTGCCTCTGGAAACACCATATATTTT; V gene: TRBV5-1; D gene: .; J gene: TRBJ1-3; clone size: .
CDR3 protein: CASSSLRGRTEAFF; CDR3 DNA: TGTGCCAGCAGCTCTCTTCGGGGTAGGACTGAAGCTTTCTTT; V gene: TRBV11-2; D gene: .; J gene: TRBJ1-1; clone size: .
CDR3 protein: CASSLIRGGYTF; CDR3 DNA: TGTGCCAGCAGCTTGATTCGGGGCGGCTACACCTTC; V gene: TRBV7-9; D gene: .; J gene: TRBJ1-2; clone size: once
CDR3 protein: CASSLDRASSGNTIYF; CDR3 DNA: TGTGCCAGCAGCTTGGACAGGGCTAGCTCTGGAAACACCATATATTTT; V gene: TRBV5-4; D gene: .; J gene: TRBJ1-3; clone size: .
CDR3 protein: CASSSNRDGPDSPLHF; CDR3 DNA: TGTGCCAGCAGCTCCAACAGGGACGGGCCAGATTCACCCCTCCACTTT; V gene: TRBV5-4; D gene: .; J gene: TRBJ1-6; clone size: .
CDR3 protein: CASSPGGDRKYYGYTF; CDR3 DNA: TGTGCCAGCAGCCCGGGGGGGGACAGGAAGTACTATGGCTACACCTTC; V gene: TRBV7-6; D gene: TRBD1; J gene: TRBJ1-2; clone size: .
CDR3 protein: CASSLGGTAIEAFF; CDR3 DNA: TGTGCCAGCAGTTTGGGTGGGACAGCCATTGAAGCTTTCTTT; V gene: TRBV28; D gene: TRBD1; J gene: TRBJ1-1; clone size: .
CDR3 protein: CASRETSGSTLYNEQFF; CDR3 DNA: TGTGCCAGCAGAGAGACTAGCGGTAGCACCCTCTACAATGAGCAGTTCTTC; V gene: TRBV6-4; D gene: TRBD2; J gene: TRBJ2-1; clone size: .
CDR3 protein: CASSQDARSSVQPDTQYF; CDR3 DNA: TGCGCCAGCAGCCAAGATGCGAGGAGCAGTGTTCAGCCAGATACGCAGTATTTT; V gene: TRBV4-3; D gene: .; J gene: TRBJ2-3; clone size: .
CDR3 protein: CASSYSKGGAKQFF; CDR3 DNA: TGTGCCAGCAGTTACTCGAAGGGGGGGGCAAAGCAGTTCTTC; V gene: TRBV6-6; D gene: .; J gene: TRBJ2-1; clone size: once
CDR3 protein: CASSFLTGDGETQYF; CDR3 DNA: TGTGCCAGCAGCTTCTTGACGGGGGACGGGGAGACCCAGTACTTC; V gene: TRBV7-2; D gene: .; J gene: TRBJ2-5; clone size: .
CDR3 protein: CASSLDWTTASEQYF; CDR3 DNA: TGTGCCAGCAGCTTAGATTGGACTACGGCCTCCGAGCAGTACTTC; V gene: TRBV11-2; D gene: .; J gene: TRBJ2-7; clone size: once
CDR3 protein: CASRTGQGFFGYTF; CDR3 DNA: TGTGCCAGCAGAACGGGACAGGGGTTCTTCGGCTACACCTTC; V gene: TRBV28; D gene: TRBD1; J gene: TRBJ1-2; clone size: .
CDR3 protein: CASSGGQRPYGYTF; CDR3 DNA: TGTGCCAGCAGCGGGGGCCAGCGACCCTATGGCTACACCTTC; V gene: TRBV5-4; D gene: .; J gene: TRBJ1-2; clone size: .
CDR3 protein: CASSPTGRNQPQHF; CDR3 DNA: TGCGCCAGCAGCCCAACAGGGAGGAATCAGCCCCAGCATTTT; V gene: TRBV5-1; D gene: .; J gene: TRBJ1-5; clone size: .
CDR3 protein: CASTSQGDGYGYTF; CDR3 DNA: TGTGCCAGCACCTCACAGGGGGATGGATATGGCTACACCTTC; V gene: TRBV28; D gene: TRBD1; J gene: TRBJ1-2; clone size: few
CDR3 protein: CASSVMGATEAFF; CDR3 DNA: TGTGCCAGCAGTGTTATGGGTGCTACTGAAGCTTTCTTT; V gene: TRBV6-1; D gene: .; J gene: TRBJ1-1; clone size: .
CDR3 protein: CASSQSSRAGRETQYF; CDR3 DNA: TGCGCCAGCAGTCAATCGTCCAGGGCAGGCCGAGAGACCCAGTACTTC; V gene: TRBV23-1; D gene: .; J gene: TRBJ2-5; clone size: .
CDR3 protein: CASSLDTPSLDEQYF; CDR3 DNA: TGTGCCAGCAGCTTAGACACCCCTAGTCTCGACGAGCAGTACTTC; V gene: TRBV11-2; D gene: .; J gene: TRBJ2-7; clone size: .
CDR3 protein: CASKRQGSDEQFF; CDR3 DNA: TGTGCCAGCAAAAGACAGGGTTCCGATGAGCAGTTCTTC; V gene: TRBV6-1; D gene: TRBD1; J gene: TRBJ2-1; clone size: once
CDR3 protein: CASRTSALTDTQYF; CDR3 DNA: TGCGCCAGCAGGACTAGCGCGCTCACAGATACGCAGTATTTT; V gene: TRBV10-2; D gene: TRBD2; J gene: TRBJ2-3; clone size: .
CDR3 protein: CASSALAFGTGELFF; CDR3 DNA: TGTGCCAGCAGCGCCCTGGCGTTTGGCACCGGGGAGCTGTTTTTT; V gene: TRBV7-9; D gene: .; J gene: TRBJ2-2; clone size: .
CDR3 protein: CASSPSGGGRLGQNIQYF; CDR3 DNA: TGCGCCAGCAGCCCCTCAGGGGGGGGACGCTTAGGACAAAACATTCAGTACTTC; V gene: TRBV4-1; D gene: .; J gene: TRBJ2-4; clone size: .
CDR3 protein: CAWSLGQLGSTIYF; CDR3 DNA: TGTGCCTGGAGTTTAGGTCAGCTCGGCTCCACCATATATTTT; V gene: TRBV30; D gene: .; J gene: TRBJ1-3; clone size: .
CDR3 protein: CASSSGFYGYTF; CDR3 DNA: TGTGCCAGCAGTTCAGGGTTTTATGGCTACACCTTC; V gene: TRBV6-6; D gene: .; J gene: TRBJ1-2; clone size: .
CDR3 protein: CASSLNGRNEQFF; CDR3 DNA: TGTGCCAGCAGCTTGAACGGGAGGAATGAGCAGTTCTTC; V gene: TRBV5-6; D gene: TRBD2; J gene: TRBJ2-1; clone size: .
CDR3 protein: CASRSQGTDTQYF; CDR3 DNA: TGTGCCAGCAGAAGCCAAGGGACAGATACGCAGTATTTT; V gene: TRBV6-6; D gene: .; J gene: TRBJ2-3; clone size: .
CDR3 protein: CASRAGTGSYEQYF; CDR3 DNA: TGCGCCAGCAGGGCCGGGACAGGGAGCTACGAGCAGTACTTC; V gene: TRBV5-1; D gene: TRBD1; J gene: TRBJ2-7; clone size: .
CDR3 protein: CASSLRGGFGEAFF; CDR3 DNA: TGTGCCAGCAGCTTACGGGGGGGCTTCGGTGAAGCTTTCTTT; V gene: TRBV7-9; D gene: .; J gene: TRBJ1-1; clone size: .
CDR3 protein: CASSLAGPANTGELFF; CDR3 DNA: TGCGCCAGCAGCCTGGCGGGACCAGCAAACACCGGGGAGCTGTTTTTT; V gene: TRBV5-1; D gene: .; J gene: TRBJ2-2; clone size: .
CDR3 protein: CASSRRQAGNTIYF; CDR3 DNA: TGTGCCAGCAGTCGGCGACAAGCTGGAAACACCATATATTTT; V gene: TRBV28; D gene: .; J gene: TRBJ1-3; clone size: .
CDR3 protein: CASSWGKGNSPLHF; CDR3 DNA: TGTGCCAGCAGTTGGGGGAAAGGGAATTCACCCCTCCACTTT; V gene: TRBV6-1; D gene: .; J gene: TRBJ1-6; clone size: .
CDR3 protein: CASSLLAGGNTGELFF; CDR3 DNA: TGTGCCAGCAGCTTATTAGCGGGAGGGAACACCGGGGAGCTGTTTTTT; V gene: TRBV11-2; D gene: TRBD2; J gene: TRBJ2-2; clone size: .
CDR3 protein: CASSFSGIAAEQFF; CDR3 DNA: TGTGCCAGCAGCTTCTCCGGGATAGCGGCTGAGCAGTTCTTC; V gene: TRBV7-8; D gene: .; J gene: TRBJ2-1; clone size: .
CDR3 protein: CASSVSTDTQYF; CDR3 DNA: TGTGCCAGCAGCGTTAGCACAGATACGCAGTATTTT; V gene: TRBV9; D gene: .; J gene: TRBJ2-3; clone size: .
CDR3 protein: CASREQYRGRRGNTIYF; CDR3 DNA: TGTGCCAGCAGGGAACAATATAGGGGACGCCGTGGAAACACCATATATTTT; V gene: TRBV6-1; D gene: .; J gene: TRBJ1-3; clone size: .
CDR3 protein: CASSLWNNEQFF; CDR3 DNA: TGCGCCAGCAGCTTGTGGAACAATGAGCAGTTCTTC; V gene: TRBV5-1; D gene: .; J gene: TRBJ2-1; clone size: .
CDR3 protein: CASSQLLGTSSGNTIYF; CDR3 DNA: TGCGCCAGCAGCCAATTGCTAGGGACGAGCTCTGGAAACACCATATATTTT; V gene: TRBV4-3; D gene: .; J gene: TRBJ1-3; clone size: .
CDR3 protein: CASSRREGTEAFF; CDR3 DNA: TGTGCCAGTAGCAGGAGAGAGGGGACTGAAGCTTTCTTT; V gene: TRBV19; D gene: .; J gene: TRBJ1-1; clone size: .
CDR3 protein: CASSVGFTSDRSYNEQFF; CDR3 DNA: TGTGCCAGCAGCGTAGGATTTACTAGCGACCGCTCCTACAATGAGCAGTTCTTC; V gene: TRBV9; D gene: TRBD2; J gene: TRBJ2-1; clone size: .
CDR3 protein: CASKVFDRDTQYF; CDR3 DNA: TGCGCCAGCAAGGTGTTCGATCGAGATACGCAGTATTTT; V gene: TRBV5-1; D gene: .; J gene: TRBJ2-3; clone size: .
CDR3 protein: CASSPMREGYGYTF; CDR3 DNA: TGTGCCAGCAGCCCCATGCGCGAGGGTTATGGCTACACCTTC; V gene: TRBV4-2; D gene: .; J gene: TRBJ1-2; clone size: .
CDR3 protein: CASSLDRPNNSPLHF; CDR3 DNA: TGCGCCAGCAGCTTGGATCGGCCAAATAATTCACCCCTCCACTTT; V gene: TRBV5-1; D gene: .; J gene: TRBJ1-6; clone size: .
CDR3 protein: CASSEGGTDTQYF; CDR3 DNA: TGTGCCAGCAGTGAAGGGGGCACAGATACGCAGTATTTT; V gene: TRBV2; D gene: .; J gene: TRBJ2-3; clone size: .
CDR3 protein: CASRSDRSRGYTF; CDR3 DNA: TGTGCCAGCAGATCAGACAGGAGCCGTGGCTACACCTTC; V gene: TRBV6-5; D gene: .; J gene: TRBJ1-2; clone size: once
CDR3 protein: CASGTGGNYGYTF; CDR3 DNA: TGTGCCAGCGGTACAGGAGGTAACTATGGCTACACCTTC; V gene: TRBV7-9; D gene: .; J gene: TRBJ1-2; clone size: few